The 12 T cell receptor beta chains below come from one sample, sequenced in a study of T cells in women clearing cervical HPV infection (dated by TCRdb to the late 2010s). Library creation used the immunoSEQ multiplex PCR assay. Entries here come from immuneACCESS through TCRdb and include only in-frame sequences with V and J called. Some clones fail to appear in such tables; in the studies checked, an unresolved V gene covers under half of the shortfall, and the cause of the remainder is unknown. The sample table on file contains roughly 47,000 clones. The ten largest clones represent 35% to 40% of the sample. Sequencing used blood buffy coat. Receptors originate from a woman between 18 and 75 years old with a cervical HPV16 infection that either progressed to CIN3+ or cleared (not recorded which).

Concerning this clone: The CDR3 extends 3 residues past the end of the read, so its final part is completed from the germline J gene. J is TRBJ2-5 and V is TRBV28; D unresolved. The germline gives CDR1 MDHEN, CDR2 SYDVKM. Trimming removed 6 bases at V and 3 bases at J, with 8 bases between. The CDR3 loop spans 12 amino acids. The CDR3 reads CASSPQEETQYF. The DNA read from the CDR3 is TGTGCCAGCAGCCCCCAGGAAGAGACC.

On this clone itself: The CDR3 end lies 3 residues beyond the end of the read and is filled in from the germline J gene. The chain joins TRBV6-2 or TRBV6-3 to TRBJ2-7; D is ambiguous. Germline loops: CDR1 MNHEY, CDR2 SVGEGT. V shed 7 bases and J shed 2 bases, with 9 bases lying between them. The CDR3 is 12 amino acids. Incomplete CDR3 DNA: TGTGCCAGCACCAGATTCGCCTACGAG. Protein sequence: CASTRFAYE. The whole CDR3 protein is CASTRFAYEQYF.

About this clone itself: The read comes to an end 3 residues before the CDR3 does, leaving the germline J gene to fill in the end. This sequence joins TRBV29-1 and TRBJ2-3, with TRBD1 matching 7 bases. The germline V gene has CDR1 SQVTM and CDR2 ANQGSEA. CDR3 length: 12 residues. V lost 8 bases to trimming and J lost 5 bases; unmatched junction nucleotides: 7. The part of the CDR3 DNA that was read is TGCAGCACCCGACAGGGAGAAGATACG. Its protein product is CSTRQGEDT. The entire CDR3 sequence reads CSTRQGEDTQYF.

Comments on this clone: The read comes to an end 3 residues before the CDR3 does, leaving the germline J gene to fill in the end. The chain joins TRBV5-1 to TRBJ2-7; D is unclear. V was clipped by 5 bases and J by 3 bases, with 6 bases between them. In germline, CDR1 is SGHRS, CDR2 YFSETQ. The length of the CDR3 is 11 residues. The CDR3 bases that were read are TGCGCCAGCAGATCCTACTACGAG. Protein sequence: CASRSYYE. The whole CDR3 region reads CASRSYYEQYF.

Incomplete CDR3 DNA: TGTGCCTGGACAGGGGCCAACGAG. It encodes CAWTGANE. The full CDR3 protein reads CAWTGANEQYF. The chain couples TRBV30 to TRBJ2-7, with TRBD1 as a possible D gene (6 bases). The observed sequence ends 3 residues before the CDR3 terminus, with the missing tail filled in from the germline J gene. CDR3 length equals 11 residues. Germline V gene lookup returns CDR1 GTSNPN and CDR2 SVGIG (reference sequence). The ends were cut back, 4 bases at V and 5 bases at J, with 9 bases in the middle.

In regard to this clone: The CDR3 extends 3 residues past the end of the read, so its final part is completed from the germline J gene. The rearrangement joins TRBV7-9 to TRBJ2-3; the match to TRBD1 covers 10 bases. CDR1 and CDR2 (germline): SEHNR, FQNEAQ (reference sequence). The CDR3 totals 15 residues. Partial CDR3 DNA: TGTGCCAGCAGCTCGGGACAGGGGAACTATCAGCCG. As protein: CASSSGQGNYQP. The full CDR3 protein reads CASSSGQGNYQPQYF.

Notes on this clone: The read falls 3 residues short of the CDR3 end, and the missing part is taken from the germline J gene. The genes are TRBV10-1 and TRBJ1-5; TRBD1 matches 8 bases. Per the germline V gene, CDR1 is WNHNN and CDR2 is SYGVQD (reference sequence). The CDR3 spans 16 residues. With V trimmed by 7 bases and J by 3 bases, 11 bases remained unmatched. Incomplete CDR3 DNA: TGCGCCAGCACTGCGCCAACAGGGGGGACCAATCAGCCC. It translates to CASTAPTGGTNQP. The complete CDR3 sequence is CASTAPTGGTNQPQHF.

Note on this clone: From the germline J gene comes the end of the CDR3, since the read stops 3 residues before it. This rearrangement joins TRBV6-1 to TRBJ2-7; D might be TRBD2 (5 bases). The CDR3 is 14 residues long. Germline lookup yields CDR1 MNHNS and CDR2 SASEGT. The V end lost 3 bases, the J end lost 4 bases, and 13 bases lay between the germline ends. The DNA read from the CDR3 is TGTGCCAGCAGTGATCGGGGTGGTTGGTACGAG. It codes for CASSDRGGWYE. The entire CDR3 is CASSDRGGWYEQYF.

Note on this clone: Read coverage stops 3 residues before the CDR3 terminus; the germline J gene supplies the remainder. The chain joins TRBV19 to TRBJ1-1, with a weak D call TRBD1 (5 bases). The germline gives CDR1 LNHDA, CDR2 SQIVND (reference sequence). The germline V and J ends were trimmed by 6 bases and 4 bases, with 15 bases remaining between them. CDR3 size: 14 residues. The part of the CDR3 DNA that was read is TGTGCCAGTAGCCCTCAGGGTTTCTTCACTGAA. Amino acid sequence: CASSPQGFFTE. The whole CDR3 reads CASSPQGFFTEAFF.

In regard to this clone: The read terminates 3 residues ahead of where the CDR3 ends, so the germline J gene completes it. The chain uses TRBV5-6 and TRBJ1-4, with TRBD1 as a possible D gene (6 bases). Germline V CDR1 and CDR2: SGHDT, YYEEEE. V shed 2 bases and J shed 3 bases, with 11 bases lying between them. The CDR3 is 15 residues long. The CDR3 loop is CASSLTGTANEKLFF. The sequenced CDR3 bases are TGTGCCAGCAGCTTAACAGGGACGGCTAATGAAAAA.

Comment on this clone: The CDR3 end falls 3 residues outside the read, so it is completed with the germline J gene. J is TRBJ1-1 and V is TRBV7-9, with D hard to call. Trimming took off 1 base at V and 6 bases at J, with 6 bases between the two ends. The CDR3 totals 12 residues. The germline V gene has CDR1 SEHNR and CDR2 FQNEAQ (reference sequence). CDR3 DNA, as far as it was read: TGTGCCAGCAGCTTAGGAAAGGCTGAA. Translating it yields CASSLGKAE. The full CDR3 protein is CASSLGKAEAFF. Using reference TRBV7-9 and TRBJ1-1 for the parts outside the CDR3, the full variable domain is DTGVSQNPRHKITKRGQNVTFRCDPISEHNRLYWYRQTLGQGPEFLTYFQNEAQLEKSRLLSDRFSAERPKGSFSTLEIQRTEQGDSAMYLCASSLGKAEAFFGQGTRLTVV.

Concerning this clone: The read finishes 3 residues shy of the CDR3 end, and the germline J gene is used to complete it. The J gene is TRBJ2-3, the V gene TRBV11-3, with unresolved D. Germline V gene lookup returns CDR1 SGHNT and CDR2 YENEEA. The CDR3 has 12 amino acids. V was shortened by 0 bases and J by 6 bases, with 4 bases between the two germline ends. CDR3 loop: CASSLDGDTQYF. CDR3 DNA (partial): TGTGCCAGCAGCTTAGACGGGGATACG.